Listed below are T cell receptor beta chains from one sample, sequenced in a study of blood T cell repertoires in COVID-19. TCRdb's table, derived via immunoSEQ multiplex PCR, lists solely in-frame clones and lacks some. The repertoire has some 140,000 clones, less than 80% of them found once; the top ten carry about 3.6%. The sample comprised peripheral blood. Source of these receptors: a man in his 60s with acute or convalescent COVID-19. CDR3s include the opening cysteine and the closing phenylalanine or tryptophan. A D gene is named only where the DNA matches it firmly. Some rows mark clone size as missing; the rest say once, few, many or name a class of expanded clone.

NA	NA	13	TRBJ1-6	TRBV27	CASSPTQSSPLHF	TGTGCCAGCAGTCCAACACAGTCGTCACCCCTCCACTTT
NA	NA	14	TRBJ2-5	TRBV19	CASSIGGFQETQYF	TGTGCCAGTAGTATTGGAGGCTTCCAAGAGACCCAGTACTTC
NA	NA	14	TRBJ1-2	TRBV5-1	CASSLDAGNYGYTF	TGCGCCAGCAGCTTGGATGCGGGGAACTATGGCTACACCTTC
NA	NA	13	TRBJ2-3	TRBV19	CASSQTHTDTQYF	TGTGCCAGTAGTCAAACACACACAGATACGCAGTATTTT
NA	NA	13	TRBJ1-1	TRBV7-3	CASSEVEGTEAFF	TGTGCCAGCAGCGAAGTGGAGGGCACTGAAGCTTTCTTT
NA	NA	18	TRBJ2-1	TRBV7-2	CASSLNPQGLGSNNEQFF	TGTGCCAGCAGCTTAAACCCCCAGGGGCTGGGATCTAACAATGAGCAGTTCTTC
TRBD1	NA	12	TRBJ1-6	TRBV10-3	CAIRQGNSPLHF	TGTGCCATCCGACAGGGTAATTCACCCCTCCACTTT
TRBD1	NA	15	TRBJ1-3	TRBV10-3	CAISGGTGEGNTIYF	TGTGCCATCAGTGGCGGGACAGGGGAAGGAAACACCATATATTTT
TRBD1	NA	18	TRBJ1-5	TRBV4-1	CASSQTSTGGGRSQPQHF	TGCGCCAGCAGCCAAACTAGTACAGGGGGCGGCAGAAGTCAGCCCCAGCATTTT
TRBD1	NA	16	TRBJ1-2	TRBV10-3	CAISEGQGALPPGYTF	TGTGCCATCAGTGAGGGACAGGGGGCGCTCCCCCCCGGCTACACCTTC
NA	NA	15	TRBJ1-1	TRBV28	CASSLGGIRNTEAFF	TGTGCCAGCAGTTTAGGGGGGATCAGGAACACTGAAGCTTTCTTT
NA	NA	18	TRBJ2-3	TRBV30	CAWSGVSGSEGDTDTQYF	TGTGCCTGGAGTGGGGTTAGCGGGTCTGAGGGGGACACAGATACGCAGTATTTT
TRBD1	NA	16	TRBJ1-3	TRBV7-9	CASSRWQGADGNTIYF	TGTGCCAGCAGCCGGTGGCAGGGGGCGGATGGAAACACCATATATTTT
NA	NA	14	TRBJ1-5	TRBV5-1	CASSLQGLNQPQHF	TGCGCCAGCAGCCTACAGGGCCTCAATCAGCCCCAGCATTTT
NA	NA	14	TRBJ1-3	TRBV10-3	CAISSTGTGNTIYF	TGTGCCATCAGTTCTACAGGGACTGGAAACACCATATATTTT
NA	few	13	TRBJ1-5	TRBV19	CASSITDNQPQHF	TGTGCCAGTAGTATAACAGACAATCAGCCCCAGCATTTT
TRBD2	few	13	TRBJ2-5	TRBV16	CASSPGLVGTQYF	TGTGCCAGCAGCCCAGGACTAGTTGGGACCCAGTACTTC
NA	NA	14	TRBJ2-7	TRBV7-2	CASSPRASSYEQYF	TGTGCCAGCAGCCCGAGGGCGAGCTCCTACGAGCAGTACTTC
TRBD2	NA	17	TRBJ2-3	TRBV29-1	CSVEDLKTSGSRYTQYF	TGCAGCGTTGAAGATTTGAAGACTAGCGGGAGTCGGTATACGCAGTATTTT
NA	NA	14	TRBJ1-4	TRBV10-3	CAIRPDGGDDKLFF	TGTGCCATCAGGCCGGACGGGGGGGATGACAAACTGTTTTTT
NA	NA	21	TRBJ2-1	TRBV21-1	CASSTNSNLLFVGTGCFEQFF	TGTGCCAGCAGCACAAACTCTAATTTGCTTTTCGTTGGGACAGGGTGCTTTGAGCAGTTCTTC
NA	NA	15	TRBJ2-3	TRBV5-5	CASRPDSISTDTQYF	TGTGCCAGCAGACCGGACTCCATTAGCACAGATACGCAGTATTTT
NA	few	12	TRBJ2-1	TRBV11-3	CASSLGLNEQFF	TGTGCCAGCAGCTTGGGACTGAATGAGCAGTTCTTC
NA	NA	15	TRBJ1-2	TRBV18	CASSQTSPDLYGYTF	TGTGCCAGCTCACAGACAAGCCCCGACCTCTATGGCTACACCTTC